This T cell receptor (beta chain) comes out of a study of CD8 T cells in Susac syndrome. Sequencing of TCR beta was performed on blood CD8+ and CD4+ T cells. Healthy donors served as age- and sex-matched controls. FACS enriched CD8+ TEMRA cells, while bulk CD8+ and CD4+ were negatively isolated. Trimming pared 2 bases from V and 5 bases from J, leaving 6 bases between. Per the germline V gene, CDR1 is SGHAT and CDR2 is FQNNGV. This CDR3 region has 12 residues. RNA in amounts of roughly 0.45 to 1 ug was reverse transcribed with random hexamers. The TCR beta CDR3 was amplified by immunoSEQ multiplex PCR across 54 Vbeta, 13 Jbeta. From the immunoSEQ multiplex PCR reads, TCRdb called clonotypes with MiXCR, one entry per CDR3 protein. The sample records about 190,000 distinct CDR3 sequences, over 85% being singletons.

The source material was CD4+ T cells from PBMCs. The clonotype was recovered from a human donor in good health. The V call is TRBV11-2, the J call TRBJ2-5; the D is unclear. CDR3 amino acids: CASSLIWETQYF. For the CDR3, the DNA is TGTGCCAGCAGCTTAATCTGGGAGACCCAGTACTTC.